These 26 T cell receptor beta chains share one sample of origin, sequenced in a study of blood T cell repertoires in COVID-19. Repertoires were generated with immunoSEQ multiplex PCR, while TCRdb's copy carries only in-frame clones and drops some. The table lists 150,000 to 170,000 clones, around 80% of them singletons. Sequenced material: PBMCs or T cells enriched from blood (not recorded which). The receptors shown here come from a man between 50 and 59 years old who had recovered from COVID-19.

By frequency in the sample, this clone is medium-sized (0.01 to 0.1%). The CDR3 is CASSDGTGGWYGYTF. The DNA for the CDR3 is TGTGCCAGCAGCGACGGAACAGGGGGCTGGTATGGCTACACCTTC. V is TRBV14 and J is TRBJ1-2; TRBD1 aligns across 9 bases. The germline V gene encodes CDR1 SGHDN and CDR2 FVKESK. The CDR3 is 15 amino acids. V shed 5 bases and J 5 bases; nucleotides not matched to a gene: 9.

This sequence joins TRBV6-5 and TRBJ1-5; tentative D call: TRBD1 (5 bases). Germline V CDR1 and CDR2: MNHEY, SVGAGI. This CDR3 region has 14 residues. The ends were cut back, 4 bases at V and 7 bases at J, with 14 bases in the middle. CDR3 nucleotide sequence: TGTGCCAGCAGTTTTGGCCAGGGTGGCCAGCCCCAGCATTTT. This gives the protein CASSFGQGGQPQHF.

The chain is built from TRBV14 and TRBJ2-7, with 15 bases lining up with TRBD2. The V gene's germline CDR1 is SGHDN and CDR2 FVKESK. This CDR3 has 17 amino acids. After removal of 7 bases from V and 5 bases from J, the junction contained 12 bases not matched to a gene. The chain's CDR3 is CASIRGKGLAGGHEQYF. The CDR3 DNA reads as TGTGCCAGCATCAGAGGGAAGGGACTAGCGGGGGGCCACGAGCAGTACTTC. Full variable domain (outside the CDR3, taken from reference TRBV14 and TRBJ2-7): EAGVTQFPSHSVIEKGQTVTLRCDPISGHDNLYWYRRVMGKEIKFLLHFVKESKQDESGMPNNRFLAERTGGTYSTLKVQPAELEDSGVYFCASIRGKGLAGGHEQYFGPGTRLTVT.

The genes are TRBV19 and TRBJ2-6, with 7 bases identical to TRBD1. Germline values: CDR1 LNHDA, CDR2 SQIVND (reference sequence). The CDR3 has 19 amino acids. The junction had 15 bases not matched to a gene; V was cut back by 5 bases and J by 2 bases. CDR3 sequence reads: CASSGWERQGPTGANVLTF. CDR3 in DNA: TGTGCCAGTAGTGGGTGGGAACGACAGGGACCCACTGGGGCCAACGTCCTGACTTTC. The full variable domain, its missing parts supplied by reference TRBV19 and TRBJ2-6, is DGGITQSPKYLFRKEGQNVTLSCEQNLNHDAMYWYRQDPGQGLRLIYYSQIVNDFQKGDIAEGYSVSREKKESFPLTVTSAQKNPTAFYLCASSGWERQGPTGANVLTFGAGSRLTVL.

This clone came up a few times. V gene TRBV18 combines with J gene TRBJ2-1, with 10 bases lining up with TRBD1. Germline trimming cut 6 bases from V and 6 bases from J; bases unmatched to any gene: 8. The germline gives CDR1 KGHSH, CDR2 LQKENI. The CDR3 is 15 amino acids. CDR3 in amino acids: CASSPPGTGVNEQFF. Here the CDR3 DNA reads TGTGCCAGCTCCCCGCCGGGGACAGGGGTCAATGAGCAGTTCTTC.

V usage is TRBV15 and J usage is TRBJ1-6, with D perhaps TRBD1 (6 bases). Between the trimmed V and J ends, which lost 1 base and 8 bases, there was a span of 12 bases. This CDR3 spans 15 amino acids. The V gene's germline CDR1 is LNHNV and CDR2 YYDKDF (reference sequence). Here the CDR3 reads CATSRGSGGHSPLHF. The CDR3 nucleotides are TGTGCCACCAGCAGAGGGTCGGGGGGCCATTCACCCCTCCACTTT.

The rearrangement uses TRBV5-1 and TRBJ1-6, with D possibly TRBD1 on 5 matching bases. CDR3 size: 15 residues. Germline V lookup: CDR1 SGHRS, CDR2 YFSETQ. V was shortened by 4 bases and J by 6 bases, with 14 bases between the two germline ends. The CDR3 nucleotides are TGCGCCAGCAGCGACGACAGCTCGGGTAATTCACCCCTCCACTTT. Protein: CASSDDSSGNSPLHF. Supplemented by reference TRBV5-1 and TRBJ1-6, the full variable domain reads KAGVTQTPRYLIKTRGQQVTLSCSPISGHRSVSWYQQTPGQGLQFLFEYFSETQRNKGNFPGRFSGRQFSNSRSEMNVSTLELGDSALYLCASSDDSSGNSPLHFGNGTRLTVT.

The rearrangement joins TRBV5-1 to TRBJ1-2, with 8 bases fitting TRBD1. The CDR3 runs to 12 residues. The germline CDR1 and CDR2 sequences are SGHRS and YFSETQ. V shed 4 bases, J shed 4 bases, and the junction held 0 bases outside the gene matches. The CDR3 DNA follows: TGCGCCAGCAGCACAGGGGGCTATGGCTACACCTTC. Its translation is CASSTGGYGYTF.

The J gene is TRBJ1-2, the V gene TRBV6-6, with TRBD1 matching 7 bases. The CDR3 consists of 13 residues. Germline CDR1 reads MNHNY; CDR2 reads SVGAGI (reference sequence). The trim removed 8 bases at V and 5 bases at J, leaving 8 bases unmatched. The CDR3 spells CASVLRRGYGYTF. The CDR3 region has the DNA TGTGCCAGCGTTTTGCGCAGGGGGTATGGCTACACCTTC.

CDR3 loop: CASSSGGAVNEQYF. CDR3 bases: TGTGCCAGCAGCTCCGGGGGGGCAGTTAACGAGCAGTACTTC. The J gene is TRBJ2-7, the V gene TRBV11-1, with 8 bases lining up with TRBD2. The CDR3 has 14 amino acids. From germline, CDR1 is SGHAT and CDR2 FQDESV (reference sequence). J was trimmed by 5 bases and V by 4 bases; bases with no gene match: 7.

This clone has only a few counts. The V call is TRBV9, the J call TRBJ1-3; D is unclear. The CDR3 length is 13 residues. Germline CDR1 is SGDLS and CDR2 is YYNGEE. Trimming took 0 bases from V and 7 from J, leaving 8 bases between them. Here the CDR3 DNA reads TGTGCCAGCAGCGTAGATTTTCGGAACACCATATATTTT. Translating it yields CASSVDFRNTIYF.

This clone was recorded once. The chain has TRBV7-2 and TRBJ2-4, with 12 bases identical to TRBD2. This CDR3 contains 18 residues. The V gene end was trimmed by 0 bases and the J gene end by 7 bases; junction bases not matched to a gene: 10. Germline loops: CDR1 SGHTA, CDR2 FQGNSA. The CDR3 bases are TGTGCCAGCAGCTTAGCAGCGCCTAGCGGGGGGGCTATGAACATTCAGTACTTC. This sequence encodes CASSLAAPSGGAMNIQYF.

The rearrangement joins TRBV6-5 to TRBJ1-1, with a tentative D call TRBD1 (6 bases). The V gene lost 10 bases and the J gene lost 2 bases, with 20 bases spanning the gap. CDR3 size: 15 residues. CDR1 MNHEY and CDR2 SVGAGI come from the germline V gene. CDR3 sequence: CATHPGAGENTEAFF. For the CDR3, the DNA is TGTGCCACCCACCCCGGGGCAGGGGAAAACACTGAAGCTTTCTTT.

The chain employs TRBV29-1 and TRBJ1-2; D possibly corresponds to TRBD1 (5 bases). Trimming stripped 5 bases from V and 1 base from J, with 14 bases between. Germline assignment: CDR1 SQVTM and CDR2 ANQGSEA. This CDR3 region has 14 residues. In nucleotides, the CDR3 is TGCAGCGTTCGACCCACGACAGATAACTATGGCTACACCTTC. Residues: CSVRPTTDNYGYTF.

This chain uses TRBV7-6 with TRBJ2-2, with TRBD2 identical over 15 bases. CDR3 length: 18 amino acids. The V segment lost 5 bases and the J segment 4 bases; nucleotides outside the gene matches: 8. Germline values: CDR1 SGHVS, CDR2 FNYEAQ. The CDR3 DNA reads TGTGCCAGCAGCCAAGGACTAGCGGGGGGGCCCAGCACCGGGGAGCTGTTTTTT. Its translation is CASSQGLAGGPSTGELFF.

This clone is deemed medium-sized. The V call is TRBV14, the J call TRBJ2-2; 7 bases match TRBD1. In germline, CDR1 is SGHDN, CDR2 FVKESK. This CDR3 comprises 17 residues. Trimming removed 1 base from V and 1 base from J; junction bases left unmatched: 6. The CDR3 protein is CASSQVKGQQNTGELFF. CDR3 coding DNA: TGTGCCAGCAGCCAAGTAAAGGGACAGCAGAACACCGGGGAGCTGTTTTTT.

V gene TRBV11-3 combines with J gene TRBJ1-4; a weak D match, TRBD1 (5 bases). This CDR3 contains 15 residues. Germline V gene lookup returns CDR1 SGHNT and CDR2 YENEEA. Trimming stripped 1 base from V and 5 bases from J, with 11 bases between. The CDR3: CASSLGGRLNEKLFF. CDR3 in DNA: TGTGCCAGCAGCTTAGGGGGCCGGCTAAATGAAAAACTGTTTTTT.

The rearrangement uses TRBV5-5 and TRBJ1-2, with D perhaps TRBD1 (5 bases). V lost 4 bases and J lost 1, with 14 bases in between. The CDR3 runs to 15 residues. Germline lookup yields CDR1 SGHKS and CDR2 YYEKEE (reference sequence). Written as DNA, the CDR3 is TGTGCCAGCAGCGACCAGACAGAGATTAACTATGGCTACACCTTC. Translation gives CASSDQTEINYGYTF.

The rearrangement uses TRBV11-1 and TRBJ2-1, with 10 bases aligning to TRBD2. Germline CDR1 and CDR2: SGHAT and FQDESV (reference sequence). The CDR3 consists of 15 residues. V dropped 2 bases and J dropped 5; count of bases not matched to a gene: 3. CDR3 DNA: TGTGCCAGCAGCTTAATTAGCGGGGGGAACAATGAGCAGTTCTTC. This translates into CASSLISGGNNEQFF.

The V gene is TRBV27, the J gene TRBJ2-3; 7 positions agree with TRBD2. From germline, CDR1 is MNHEY and CDR2 SMNVEV (reference sequence). V trimming: 3 bases; J trimming: 4 bases; junction bases outside the gene matches: 7. There are 15 residues in the CDR3. The CDR3 sequence is CASSFWQGGSDTQYF. CDR3 nucleotides: TGTGCCAGCAGTTTTTGGCAGGGAGGGTCAGATACGCAGTATTTT.

The chain joins TRBV30 to TRBJ1-3; 9 bases match TRBD1. The CDR3 sequence is 14 residues long. Germline V gives CDR1 GTSNPN, CDR2 SVGIG (reference sequence). With 4 bases clipped from V and 5 bases from J, the junction kept 6 bases outside the gene matches. CDR3 DNA sequence: TGTGCCTGGACCCGGGGACAGGGCCGAAACACCATATATTTT. Its protein is CAWTRGQGRNTIYF.

This chain joins TRBV5-4 and TRBJ1-1; 9 nucleotides align to TRBD1. J lost 6 bases, V lost 3 bases, and 6 bases had no gene match. The CDR3 contains 14 residues. Germline CDR1 and CDR2: SGHNT and YYREEE (reference sequence). The CDR3 DNA reads as TGTGCCAGCAGCTCCCGGGACAGGGCTGCTGAAGCTTTCTTT. Its translation is CASSSRDRAAEAFF.

The chain combines TRBV5-1 with TRBJ1-2; D remains unclear. The CDR3 runs 13 residues. V was clipped by 4 bases and J by 3 bases, with 10 bases between them. The V gene's germline CDR1 is SGHRS and CDR2 YFSETQ. In DNA, the CDR3 is TGCGCCAGCAGCAGCGCCAGTTACTATGGCTACACCTTC. Translating it yields CASSSASYYGYTF.

The genes are TRBV2 and TRBJ1-1; TRBD1 might be the D (5 bases). CDR1 is SNHLY, CDR2 FYNNEI, per germline. The ends were cut back, 7 bases at V and 1 base at J, with 13 bases in the middle. The CDR3 totals 14 residues. The DNA of the CDR3 is TGTGCCAGCATTACCCAGGGTAGGAACACTGAAGCTTTCTTT. Its translation is CASITQGRNTEAFF.

The chain combines TRBV11-2 with TRBJ2-7; TRBD2 aligns across 15 bases. After removal of 1 base from V and 3 bases from J, the junction contained 10 bases not matched to a gene. This CDR3 is built from 19 residues. Per germline, CDR1 SGHAT and CDR2 FQNNGV. CDR3 nucleotides: TGTGCCAGCAGCTTAGTCGGGACTAGCGGGGGGTTGGGCCTCTACGAGCAGTACTTC. Protein: CASSLVGTSGGLGLYEQYF.

This chain uses TRBV9 with TRBJ2-1; 7 bases agree with TRBD2. This CDR3 is 17 amino acids long. Per germline, CDR1 SGDLS and CDR2 YYNGEE. Trimming cost V 0 bases and J 2 bases; bases outside gene matches: 8. The CDR3 nucleotides read TGTGCCAGCAGCGTAGAGTTAGGTCTAGCGGCCTACAATGAGCAGTTCTTC. It translates to CASSVELGLAAYNEQFF.